These 22 T cell receptor beta chains were sequenced from one sample in a study of radiotherapy plus CTLA-4 blockade in lung cancer (dated by TCRdb to between 2017 and 2018). The library was generated by the immunoSEQ multiplex PCR assay. The source is immuneACCESS, and TCRdb retained only in-frame sequences with V and J called. Part of the clones is not carried over; for the studies checked, unresolved V genes explain less than half of this, and the remainder is unexplained. The sample profile shows about 51,000 clones; roughly 83% of them were found once. About 8% of the sample comes from the top ten. The material sequenced was peripheral blood, taken from a patient treated with radiotherapy plus ipilimumab. These receptors all come from a human donor with non-small cell lung cancer who had a complete response to radiotherapy plus ipilimumab.

The chain uses TRBV18 and TRBJ1-5; no definite D call. V lost 4 bases to trimming and J lost 3 bases, with 19 bases between them. The CDR3 length is 17 residues. CDR1 and CDR2 (germline): KGHSH, LQKENI. The CDR3 DNA sequence: TGTGCCAGCTCACTGTATTCGGCGGGTCAGACCAATCAGCCCCAGCATTTT. Protein: CASSLYSAGQTNQPQHF.

This sequence joins TRBV2 and TRBJ2-3, with D possibly TRBD1 on 6 matching bases. In germline, CDR1 is SNHLY, CDR2 FYNNEI. The CDR3 is made up of 15 amino acids. Trimming removed 5 bases at V and 4 bases at J, with 16 bases between. The CDR3 loop is CASSPTGFGADTQYF. DNA for the CDR3: TGTGCCAGCAGTCCCACAGGGTTTGGGGCAGATACGCAGTATTTT.

In DNA, the CDR3 is TGTGCCTGGAGTGCCGAACGAGGTCAGCCCCAGCATTTT. As protein: CAWSAERGQPQHF. This sequence joins TRBV30 and TRBJ1-5; unclear D gene. The V gene's germline CDR1 is GTSNPN and CDR2 SVGIG (reference sequence). V lost 1 base and J 6 bases, leaving 10 bases between the germline ends. CDR3 length: 13 residues.

J is TRBJ2-1 and V is TRBV5-1, with D hard to call. Germline V gene data show CDR1 as SGHRS and CDR2 as YFSETQ. V was cut by 1 base and J by 0 bases, with 14 bases left in between. This CDR3 comprises 17 residues. CDR3 protein: CASSLLWLPSSYNEQFF. The CDR3 region has the DNA TGCGCCAGCAGCTTGCTTTGGCTCCCCAGCTCCTACAATGAGCAGTTCTTC.

The J gene is TRBJ2-1, the V gene TRBV2; TRBD2 agrees at 7 bases. The CDR3 loop spans 15 amino acids. The V segment lost 8 bases and the J segment 4 bases; nucleotides outside the gene matches: 11. CDR1 and CDR2 (germline): SNHLY, FYNNEI. The DNA of the CDR3 is TGTGCCAGCGGCAGAGCGGGGTTGGTATACAATGAGCAGTTCTTC. Protein sequence: CASGRAGLVYNEQFF.

This chain joins TRBV6-6 and TRBJ2-1, with 9 bases lining up with TRBD2. This CDR3 contains 16 residues. V lost 2 bases, J lost 8 bases, and 10 bases stayed unmatched. The germline gives CDR1 MNHNY, CDR2 SVGAGI (reference sequence). The CDR3 reads CASSYPRGSGSDEQFF. CDR3 coding DNA: TGTGCCAGCAGTTACCCTCGGGGTAGCGGGAGCGATGAGCAGTTCTTC.

In its sample, this clone was seen once. The V gene is TRBV4-3, the J gene TRBJ2-2; 8 bases match TRBD2. Germline values: CDR1 LGHNA, CDR2 YSLEER. Trimming took 7 bases from V and 4 from J; bases not matched to a gene: 14. This CDR3 spans 17 amino acids. Here the CDR3 reads CASTPGGYGGSTGELFF. DNA for the CDR3: TGCGCCAGCACCCCGGGGGGGTACGGGGGGAGCACCGGGGAGCTGTTTTTT.

The rearrangement uses TRBV9 and TRBJ2-5, with 9 bases lining up with TRBD1. CDR3 length: 14 amino acids. Germline CDR1 SGDLS, CDR2 YYNGEE. J gave up 2 bases and V 2 bases, and 1 base lay outside the gene matches. The CDR3 reads CASSVGQGQETQYF. In nucleotides, the CDR3 is TGTGCCAGCAGCGTCGGACAGGGGCAAGAGACCCAGTACTTC. Full variable domain (remainder filled in from reference TRBV9 and TRBJ2-5): DSGVTQTPKHLITATGQRVTLRCSPRSGDLSVYWYQQSLDQGLQFLIQYYNGEERAKGNILERFSAQQFPDLHSELNLSSLELGDSALYFCASSVGQGQETQYFGPGTRLLVL.

V usage is TRBV27 and J usage is TRBJ2-1, with a possible D match to TRBD1 (5 bases). The ends were cut back, 3 bases at V and 7 bases at J, with 10 bases in the middle. CDR1 and CDR2 (germline): MNHEY, SMNVEV (reference sequence). The CDR3 runs 13 residues. The CDR3 DNA is TGTGCCAGCAGTTTTTCAGGGCCTAATGAGCAGTTCTTC. Translating it yields CASSFSGPNEQFF.

The rearrangement joins TRBV6-1 to TRBJ1-6; D gene ambiguous. The CDR3 is 13 residues long. The germline V gene has CDR1 MNHNS and CDR2 SASEGT. Trimming removed 4 bases at V and 7 bases at J, with 8 bases between. The CDR3 here is CASSGGWNSPLHF. CDR3 in DNA: TGTGCCAGCAGTGGCGGATGGAATTCACCCCTCCACTTT.

V is TRBV4-1 and J is TRBJ1-3; the D gene is possibly TRBD1 (5 bases). Germline CDR1 is MGHRA and CDR2 is YSYEKL. Trimming stripped 4 bases from V and 4 bases from J, with 17 bases between. The CDR3 has 16 residues. Written as DNA, the CDR3 is TGCGCCAGCAGCCGGGCCCTAGGGGTTTACGGAAACACCATATATTTT. It is translated as CASSRALGVYGNTIYF.

This clone was recorded once. This chain joins TRBV19 and TRBJ2-4; a weak D match, TRBD2 (6 bases). The V gene's germline CDR1 is LNHDA and CDR2 SQIVND (reference sequence). V was pared by 0 bases and J by 1 base, with 7 bases between. There are 15 residues in the CDR3. For the CDR3, the DNA is TGTGCCAGTAGTATAGATGGGGGGGCCAAAAACATTCAGTACTTC. Translation gives CASSIDGGAKNIQYF.

The genes are TRBV6-1 and TRBJ1-5; the D is unclear. This CDR3 has 13 amino acids. Between the trimmed V and J ends, which lost 2 bases and 4 bases, there was a span of 6 bases. In germline, CDR1 is MNHNS, CDR2 SASEGT. CDR3 protein: CASSEYRNQPQHF. CDR3 coding DNA: TGTGCCAGCAGTGAATACAGAAATCAGCCCCAGCATTTT.

This clone was counted between two and nine times. The V gene is TRBV6-6, the J gene TRBJ2-7; TRBD1 matches 7 bases. With 2 bases clipped from V and 2 bases from J, the junction kept 0 bases outside the gene matches. There are 13 residues in the CDR3. Germline V gene lookup returns CDR1 MNHNY and CDR2 SVGAGI (reference sequence). As DNA, the CDR3 is TGTGCCAGCAGTTACGACAGGGCCTACGAGCAGTACGTC. Protein sequence: CASSYDRAYEQYV.

The chain recombines TRBV15 with TRBJ2-4; the D gene is possibly TRBD2 (6 bases). From germline, CDR1 is LNHNV and CDR2 YYDKDF (reference sequence). This CDR3 has 19 amino acids. The ends were cut back, 0 bases at V and 0 bases at J, with 18 bases in the middle. CDR3 sequence reads: CATSRDRASQGLAKNIQYF. DNA for the CDR3: TGTGCCACCAGCAGAGATAGGGCCTCCCAGGGACTAGCCAAAAACATTCAGTACTTC.

To note about this clone: The junction departs from germline at one end; a sequencing error may be responsible. J is TRBJ2-5 and V is TRBV7-7; 12 bases map to TRBD2. CDR3 size: 16 residues. The V gene's germline CDR1 is SSHAT and CDR2 FNYEAQ (reference sequence). The CDR3 is CASSPLAGGTQETQYF. CDR3 coding DNA: TGTGCTAGCAGCCCCCTAGCGGGAGGGACTCAAGAGACCCAGTACTTC.

The V and J genes are TRBV5-6 and TRBJ1-4; D is possibly TRBD1 (6 bases). Trimming pared 1 base from V and 6 bases from J, leaving 13 bases between. This CDR3 comprises 15 residues. Germline V gene data show CDR1 as SGHDT and CDR2 as YYEEEE. The CDR3 bases are TGTGCCAGCAGCTTGAGGACAGTGTATCATGAAAAACTGTTTTTT. Its protein product is CASSLRTVYHEKLFF.

This chain connects TRBV7-9 to TRBJ1-3; 8 bases fit TRBD1. Trimming took 6 bases from V and 9 from J; bases not matched to a gene: 1. CDR3 length equals 11 residues. Germline V gene lookup returns CDR1 SEHNR and CDR2 FQNEAQ (reference sequence). The CDR3 loop reads CASRTGATIYF. The CDR3 DNA is TGTGCCAGCAGGACAGGGGCCACCATATATTTT.

V is TRBV9 and J is TRBJ1-1, with TRBD1 as a possible D gene (5 bases). Germline CDR1 is SGDLS and CDR2 is YYNGEE. This CDR3 comprises 14 residues. Trimming took 0 bases from V and 5 from J, leaving 11 bases between them. CDR3 sequence: CASSVVVGGTEAFF. The CDR3 bases are TGTGCCAGCAGCGTAGTTGTGGGGGGGACTGAAGCTTTCTTT.

The rearrangement links TRBV10-2 to TRBJ2-7; the match to TRBD2 covers 11 bases. CDR3 length: 17 residues. V gave up 2 bases and J gave up 5 bases; unmatched junction bases: 11. Germline CDR1 is WSHSY and CDR2 is SAAADI. This CDR3 reads CASSEPLAGGGLDEQYV. CDR3 bases: TGCGCCAGCAGTGAGCCTTTAGCGGGAGGGGGTTTAGACGAGCAGTACGTC.

This chain uses TRBV5-1 with TRBJ1-4; possible D gene TRBD1, 6 bases. The CDR3 runs 16 residues. Germline assignment: CDR1 SGHRS and CDR2 YFSETQ. V gave up 4 bases and J gave up 5 bases, with 18 bases separating them. CDR3 sequence (DNA): TGCGCCAGCAGCCCGGAACAGGGTAGGGGAAATGAAAAACTGTTTTTT. Amino acid sequence: CASSPEQGRGNEKLFF.

The chain combines TRBV5-6 with TRBJ1-3; perhaps TRBD1 as D (6 bases). The CDR3 runs to 15 residues. CDR1 and CDR2 from the germline V gene are SGHDT and YYEEEE. The V and J ends lost 3 bases and 4 bases respectively, with 14 bases between them. The DNA of the CDR3 is TGTGCCAGCAGCTCACGGGGGGGACACGGAAACACCATATATTTT. This encodes CASSSRGGHGNTIYF.